Many counts were recorded for the clone carrying this TCR beta chain. Its target is unknown. Preparation of the TCRbeta library was carried out with unique molecular identifiers. TCRdb independently ran MiXCR on the PCR reads; one entry per CDR3 protein. This table has 250,000 to 400,000 distinct CDR3 sequences, more than 20% appearing once. These data come from a study of T-cell reconstitution after alpha-beta-depleted transplantation in children. Findings of the study overall: Reportedly, only several hundred clones from non-depleted graft cells drove alpha-beta T-cell counts at about two months.

The CDR3 has 15 amino acids. The V and J ends lost 7 bases and 4 bases, in that order; junction bases with no gene match: 5. Germline V gene sequence: CDR1 SQVTM, CDR2 ANQGSEA. The TCR originated in a male patient aged 5 to 17 who had a stem cell transplant for acute lymphoblastic leukemia, so the T cells may come from the graft donor. The source material was PBMCs, mostly from graft donor cells, sampled 180 days after TCRalphabeta/CD19-depleted stem cell transplant. The rearrangement links TRBV29-1 to TRBJ2-1, with 15 bases fitting TRBD2. CDR3 sequence (DNA): TGCAGCGCGGGGACTAGCGGGAGGATATACAATGAGCAGTTCTTC. It translates to CSAGTSGRIYNEQFF.